There are a few counts of the clone carrying this T cell receptor beta chain. TCRdb analysed the 5' RACE reads with MiXCR anew, one entry per CDR3 protein. The table lists around 80,000 distinct CDR3 sequences, roughly an eighth of them singletons. This record belongs to a study of early T cells in non-severe SARS-CoV-2 infection. V gave up 0 bases and J gave up 1 base, with 9 bases separating them. Germline CDR1 is ENHRY and CDR2 is SYGVKD. CDR3 size: 15 residues. The chain links TRBV10-3 to TRBJ1-1; no clear D. This clonotype was obtained from an adult who was a healthcare worker with PCR-confirmed SARS-CoV-2 infection or an uninfected control (not recorded which). The specimen sequenced was whole blood. CDR3 in amino acids: CAISESGIANTEAFF. CDR3 in DNA: TGTGCCATCAGTGAGTCGGGGATTGCGAACACTGAAGCTTTCTTT.